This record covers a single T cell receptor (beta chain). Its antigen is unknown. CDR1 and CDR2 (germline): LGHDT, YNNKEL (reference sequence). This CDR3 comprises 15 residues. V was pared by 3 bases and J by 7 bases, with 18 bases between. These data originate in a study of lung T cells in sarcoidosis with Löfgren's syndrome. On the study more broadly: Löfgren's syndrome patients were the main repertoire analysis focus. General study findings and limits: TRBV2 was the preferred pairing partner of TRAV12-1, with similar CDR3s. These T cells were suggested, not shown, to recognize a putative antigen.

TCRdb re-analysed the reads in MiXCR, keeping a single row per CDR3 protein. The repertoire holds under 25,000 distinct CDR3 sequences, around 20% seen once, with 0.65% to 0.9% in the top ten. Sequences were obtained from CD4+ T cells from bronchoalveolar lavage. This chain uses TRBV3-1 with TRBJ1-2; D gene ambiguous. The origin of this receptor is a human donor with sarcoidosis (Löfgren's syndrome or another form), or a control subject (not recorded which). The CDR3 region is CASSQPGGGPGGYTF. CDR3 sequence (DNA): TGTGCCAGCAGCCAGCCAGGCGGAGGGCCTGGTGGCTACACCTTC.